This T cell receptor (beta chain) was observed in a study of metastatic and nonmetastatic thyroid tumors. Study background: The comparison covered peripheral blood and tumor or nodule tissue in malignant and benign thyroid patients. Study results and caveats: It was reportedly found that TCR beta diversity was significantly higher in malignant thyroid tumors than in benign nodules, a difference seen in both blood and tumor samples.

The V end was cut by 6 bases, the J end by 0 bases, with 11 bases between. The CDR3 totals 13 residues. Germline V gene sequence: CDR1 DFQATT, CDR2 SNEGSKA (reference sequence). This clone was picked up many times. The antigen is unknown. All patients reached thyroid surgery having received no treatment beforehand. In the original processing: What underpinned the distant-metastasis classifier for papillary thyroid cancer was the set of CDR3 differences across clinicopathological groups. TCRdb reprocessed the PCR reads using MiXCR. What appears here as the V and J calls and clone size reflects TCRdb's work, not the paper's. The sample shows 25,000 to 35,000 clones, 16% of them seen only once.

The chain joins TRBV20-1 to TRBJ2-5, with D perhaps matching TRBD2 (6 bases). The TCR was taken from a female donor with papillary thyroid cancer or a benign thyroid nodule (not recorded which). Some clones in this sample may be carry-over from other donors' samples. The sample comprised blood. Written as DNA, the CDR3 is TGCAGTGCGCTCCTAGCGAACCAAGAGACCCAGTACTTC. The encoded protein is CSALLANQETQYF.